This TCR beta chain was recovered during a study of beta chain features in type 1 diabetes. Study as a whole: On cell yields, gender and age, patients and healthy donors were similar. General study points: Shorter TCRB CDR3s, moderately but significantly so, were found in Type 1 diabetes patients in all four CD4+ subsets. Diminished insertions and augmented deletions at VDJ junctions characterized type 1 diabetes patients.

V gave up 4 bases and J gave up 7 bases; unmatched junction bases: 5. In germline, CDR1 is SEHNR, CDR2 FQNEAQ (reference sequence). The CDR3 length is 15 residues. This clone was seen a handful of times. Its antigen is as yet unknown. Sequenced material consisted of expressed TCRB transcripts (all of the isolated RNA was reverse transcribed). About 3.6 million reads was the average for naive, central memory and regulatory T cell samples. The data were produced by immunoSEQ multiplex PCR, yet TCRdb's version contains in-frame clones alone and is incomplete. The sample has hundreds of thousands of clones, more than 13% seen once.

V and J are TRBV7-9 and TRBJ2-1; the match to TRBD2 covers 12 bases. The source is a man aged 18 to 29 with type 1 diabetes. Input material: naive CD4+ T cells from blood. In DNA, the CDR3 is TGTGCCAGCAGCTCACGACTAGCGGGAGCAAATGAGCAGTTCTTC. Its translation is CASSSRLAGANEQFF.